Presented here are 19 T cell receptor beta chains from one specimen sequenced in a study of blood T cell repertoires in COVID-19. Assay: immunoSEQ multiplex PCR; the TCRdb copy retains only in-frame clones and omits some. The table includes about 150,000 clones, 78% detected once. Sequencing input: peripheral blood. Every receptor here comes from a man of 80 years or more with acute or convalescent COVID-19.

CDR3 coding DNA: TGTGCCAGCAGCCAACGGCGGATAACTAACTATGGCTACACCTTC. Encoded protein: CASSQRRITNYGYTF. The gene calls are TRBV6-2 or TRBV6-3 and TRBJ1-2, with no clear D. This CDR3 spans 15 amino acids. CDR1 is MNHEY, CDR2 SVGEGT, per germline. The V end lost 6 bases, the J end lost 0 bases, and 14 bases lay between the germline ends.

The chain uses TRBV19 and TRBJ2-6; 8 bases are shared with TRBD1. Germline CDR1 is LNHDA and CDR2 is SQIVND (reference sequence). J was trimmed by 0 bases and V by 5 bases; bases with no gene match: 6. CDR3 length: 17 residues. The CDR3 sequence is CASSRGQAYSGANVLTF. The DNA for the CDR3 is TGTGCCAGTAGTCGGGGACAGGCCTACTCTGGGGCCAACGTCCTGACTTTC.

The genes are TRBV19 and TRBJ2-1; TRBD1 agrees at 9 bases. After removal of 1 base from V and 6 bases from J, the junction contained 7 bases not matched to a gene. CDR1 LNHDA and CDR2 SQIVND come from the germline V gene (reference sequence). The CDR3 extends over 16 amino acids. The CDR3 region has the DNA TGTGCCAGTAGTATAGCGTGGGACAGGGTTCGCAATGAGCAGTTCTTC. Amino acid sequence: CASSIAWDRVRNEQFF.

This sequence joins TRBV12-3 or TRBV12-4 and TRBJ1-1; possibly TRBD1 for D (5 bases). Trimming shortened V by 6 bases and J by 11 bases, and 13 bases separated the two germline ends. This CDR3 comprises 11 residues. CDR3 in amino acids: CASSRDRWAFF. The DNA of the CDR3 is TGTGCCAGCAGCAGGGATCGTTGGGCTTTCTTT.

The rearrangement joins TRBV24-1 to TRBJ2-3, with D possibly being TRBD1 (7 bases). Germline V lookup: CDR1 KGHDR, CDR2 SFDVKD. V was trimmed by 2 bases and J by 5 bases, leaving 10 bases between them. The CDR3 runs 14 residues. Written as DNA, the CDR3 is TGTGCCACCAGTGATTCAGGGGGGCTAGATACGCAGTATTTT. This translates into CATSDSGGLDTQYF.

The chain uses TRBV20-1 and TRBJ1-1; 7 bases agree with TRBD1. The CDR3 contains 11 residues. From germline, CDR1 is DFQATT and CDR2 SNEGSKA (reference sequence). CDR3 residues: CKGQMNTEAFF. The CDR3 DNA is TGCAAGGGACAGATGAACACTGAAGCTTTCTTT.

V usage is TRBV7-8 and J usage is TRBJ1-2; TRBD1 might be the D (6 bases). CDR3 length: 12 amino acids. The V and J ends lost 5 bases and 8 bases respectively, with 12 bases between them. The germline V gene has CDR1 SGHVS and CDR2 FQNEAQ. CDR3 loop: CASSRTDRGYTF. In nucleotides, the CDR3 is TGTGCCAGCAGCCGGACAGATAGAGGCTACACCTTC. Variable domain in full (rest from reference TRBV7-8 and TRBJ1-2): GAGVSQSPRYKVAKRGQDVALRCDPISGHVSLFWYQQALGQGPEFLTYFQNEAQLDKSGLPSDRFFAERPEGSVSTLKIQRTQQEDSAVYLCASSRTDRGYTFGSGTRLTVV.

The chain has TRBV27 and TRBJ2-7, with D possibly matching TRBD1 (5 bases). This CDR3 has 15 residues. Trimming pared 1 base from V and 1 base from J, leaving 11 bases between. CDR1 is MNHEY and CDR2 is SMNVEV in the germline V gene (reference sequence). The CDR3 protein is CASSLLGVKSYEQYF. CDR3 nucleotide sequence: TGTGCCAGCAGTTTATTAGGGGTGAAATCCTACGAGCAGTACTTC.

The rearrangement joins TRBV2 to TRBJ2-1, with TRBD1 matching 8 bases. The CDR3 loop spans 15 amino acids. Germline V CDR1 and CDR2: SNHLY, FYNNEI. The V and J ends lost 7 bases and 2 bases, in that order; junction bases with no gene match: 7. For the CDR3, the DNA is TGTGCCAGCACACAAAAGACAGGGGCCTACAATGAGCAGTTCTTC. It codes for CASTQKTGAYNEQFF. Full variable domain (rest looked up from reference TRBV2 and TRBJ2-1): EPEVTQTPSHQVTQMGQEVILRCVPISNHLYFYWYRQILGQKVEFLVSFYNNEISEKSEIFDDQFSVERPDGSNFTLKIRSTKLEDSAMYFCASTQKTGAYNEQFFGPGTRLTVL.

The V call is TRBV2, the J call TRBJ1-5; unclear D gene. This CDR3 has 15 residues. The germline CDR1 and CDR2 sequences are SNHLY and FYNNEI. Trimming removed 4 bases at V and 6 bases at J, with 16 bases between. The CDR3 here is CASSVGGLAVQPQHF. The CDR3 coding sequence is TGTGCCAGCAGTGTAGGTGGCTTAGCGGTTCAGCCCCAGCATTTT.

The chain has TRBV18 and TRBJ2-6; 9 positions agree with TRBD1. Germline V gene data show CDR1 as KGHSH and CDR2 as LQKENI. CDR3 length: 17 amino acids. After removal of 3 bases from V and 2 bases from J, the junction contained 5 bases not matched to a gene. CDR3 region: CASSPTGGVPGANVLTF. The CDR3 DNA follows: TGTGCCAGCTCACCGACAGGGGGAGTACCTGGGGCCAACGTCCTGACTTTC.

The chain carries TRBV29-1 and TRBJ1-3; no clear D gene. The CDR3 loop spans 12 amino acids. With 4 bases removed from V and 2 bases from J, the gap between germline ends came to 6 bases. CDR1 and CDR2 (germline): SQVTM, ANQGSEA. The CDR3: CSVARPGNTIYF. The CDR3 region has the DNA TGCAGCGTTGCCAGGCCTGGAAACACCATATATTTT.

The chain combines TRBV19 with TRBJ1-2; TRBD1 matches 9 bases. This CDR3 is built from 14 residues. Germline V gene lookup returns CDR1 LNHDA and CDR2 SQIVND (reference sequence). Trimming took 4 bases from V and 3 from J; bases not matched to a gene: 3. The CDR3 DNA reads as TGTGCCAGTAGTACGGACAGGGGAGACTATGGCTACACCTTC. This codes for CASSTDRGDYGYTF.

This clone was observed a handful of times. The genes are TRBV30 and TRBJ1-2; no clear D gene. Germline V gene sequence: CDR1 GTSNPN, CDR2 SVGIG (reference sequence). This CDR3 has 15 residues. Between the trimmed V and J ends, which lost 1 base and 4 bases, there was a span of 16 bases. The CDR3 region is CAWSDNRRNFYGYTF. The CDR3 DNA sequence: TGTGCCTGGAGTGATAATCGAAGAAACTTCTATGGCTACACCTTC.

A few counts support this clone. The CDR3 coding sequence is TGTGCCAGTAGTATCGCCTCGGGAAAAAATGAGCAGTTCTTC. Protein sequence: CASSIASGKNEQFF. This sequence joins TRBV19 and TRBJ2-1; TRBD2 might be the D (5 bases). The germline V gene encodes CDR1 LNHDA and CDR2 SQIVND (reference sequence). V was shortened by 3 bases and J by 7 bases, with 13 bases between the two germline ends. The CDR3 totals 14 residues.

The sample holds a few counts of this clone. J is TRBJ1-5 and V is TRBV5-1; 7 positions match TRBD1. The CDR3 sequence is 16 residues long. Germline V gene lookup returns CDR1 SGHRS and CDR2 YFSETQ. V was clipped by 3 bases and J by 6 bases; unmatched bases: 12. The CDR3 loop is CASSYLPAGGGQPQHF. The CDR3 DNA follows: TGCGCCAGCAGCTACCTTCCGGCAGGGGGAGGTCAGCCCCAGCATTTT.

This clone has a handful of counts. V is TRBV2 and J is TRBJ1-6; D gene ambiguous. Trimming left V 6 bases short and J 0 bases short, with 6 bases between. Germline values: CDR1 SNHLY, CDR2 FYNNEI. CDR3 length: 14 residues. CDR3 DNA: TGTGCCAGCAGCCCGAGCTCCTATAATTCACCCCTCCACTTT. Protein product: CASSPSSYNSPLHF.

The chain uses TRBV5-6 and TRBJ2-2; TRBD1 matches 9 bases. With 4 bases clipped from V and 3 bases from J, the junction kept 4 bases outside the gene matches. CDR1 SGHDT and CDR2 YYEEEE come from the germline V gene. The CDR3 has 15 residues. The CDR3: CASSKRDRDTGELFF. The CDR3 bases are TGTGCCAGCAGCAAACGGGACAGGGACACCGGGGAGCTGTTTTTT.

As DNA, the CDR3 is TGTGCCAGCAGCGTAGGTACAGAGTACGAGCAGTACTTC. Encoded protein: CASSVGTEYEQYF. The chain couples TRBV9 to TRBJ2-7; D uncertain. Germline V lookup: CDR1 SGDLS, CDR2 YYNGEE. V lost 0 bases, J lost 4 bases, and 8 bases lay in between. CDR3 size: 13 residues.